This T cell receptor beta chain was retrieved from a study of T cell responses to AZD1222 COVID-19 vaccine listed by TCRdb under 2021. Study-wide context: Because spike-specific TCR depth and breadth did not differ between the two schedules, AZD1222 recipients who got a second dose at roughly 4 weeks were pooled with those who got a second dose at roughly 12 weeks. TCR sequencing was performed for 230 to 250 trial participants, of whom about 200 were given two doses of AZD1222 and around 25 were given two doses of MenACWY control vaccine. Trial participants were enrolled by age into 18-55, 56-69 and 70-plus year subgroups, with roughly 160, 29 and 62 TCR-sequenced participants respectively. The full study reports these points: Reportedly, almost half of the unique spike-specific TCRs recognized epitopes lying outside the regions that are mutated in the B.1.351 and B.1.1.7 variants. Most participants were white British and females outnumbered males, and the authors suggested that clonal diversity may have been underestimated. The 56-69-year group was small, and its depth increase did not reach significance, likely because of low power. No day 14 peak-response samples were available, so repertoires were characterized only after the peak T cell response. Vaccine-associated CD4 TCRs spanned the whole spike protein, with dominant responses in regions 160-218 and 743-854. Conclusions about previously exposed vaccinees are limited, since just 6 or 7 AZD1222 recipients were seropositive for SARS-CoV-2 at baseline. Spike-specific TCR breadth and depth rose significantly after two AZD1222 doses compared with day 0 and with MenACWY recipients.

The CDR3 regions of human TCRbeta chains were analyzed by immunosequencing. As for the authors' bioinformatics: TCRs in the repertoires were compared against a reference library of SARS-CoV-2-specific TCRs that had been generated with the MIRA antigen-specificity platform. Breadth was defined as the fraction of unique TCRs that were SARS-CoV-2-associated, and depth was defined as the fraction of total T cells that were SARS-CoV-2-associated. Using the MIRA data, each spike-specific TCR was assigned both to the spike region to which the TCR was reactive and to a CD4 or CD8 class. Log10-transformed breadth and depth values were compared by one-way ANOVA with Sidak's multiple comparisons tests. TCRdb took over this immuneACCESS table, retaining in-frame rearrangements with V and J assigned. Such tables are incomplete; in checked studies, under half of the missing clones stem from an unresolved V gene, and the remainder is unexplained. V and J calls and clone size follow that table, whereas D and trimming were derived from the DNA. Across this sample there are some 99,000 clones, with roughly 87% seen only once. The top ten hold 4% to 6% of the sample.

This clone was picked up a small number of times. This receptor's antigen is unknown. Within one base of it there is no much larger clone, and no base qualities were kept. The time point label of this sample denotes: baseline before first vaccination. Vaccinee samples were obtained from the UK trials COV001 and COV002, which included a single-blind randomized controlled phase 2/3 trial of AZD1222 (ChAdOx1 nCoV-19) in healthy adults. For TCRbeta chain sequencing, PBMC samples were collected from trial participants at day 0 and at day 28 after the second dose. V is reduced by 1 base and J by 7 bases, leaving a spacing of 14 bases between them. The germline V gene (reference sequence) gives CDR1 as MNHEY and CDR2 as SMNVEV. The CDR3, cysteine through phenylalanine, is 14 amino acids long. Here the CDR3 DNA is all that survives: 42 bases in frame from base 1.

The rearranged segments are TRBV27 and TRBJ2-7; the D gene is perhaps TRBD2, on 5 matching bases. The sample was peripheral blood, taken on day 0 of AZD1222 vaccination. The sequence derives from an adult in good health. CDR3 protein: CASSLYPGSGEQYF. In nucleotide form, the sequence is TGTGCCAGCAGTTTATATCCGGGGTCTGGAGAGCAGTACTTC.